This T cell receptor (beta chain) stems from a study of a mutant IDH1 vaccine in newly diagnosed glioma. Study overall: First vaccine doses came 4-6 weeks after radiotherapy alone, or with temozolomide cycles. Therapy received beforehand was radiotherapy, temozolomide, or both, with most patients given both. Findings of the study overall: With respect to changes in top peripheral T cell clonotypes, pseudoprogression seemed unrelated.

TCRdb keeps only in-frame clones here, not all; method: immunoSEQ multiplex PCR. The table includes some 54,000 clones, about 85% detected once. The time point was: week 35, safety follow-up. Doses comprised 300 ug of mutant IDH1 20-mer peptide each, plus topical imiquimod. New WHO grade 3 or 4 astrocytomas that were IDH1-mutant and ATRX-lost occurred in the donors. V was cut by 4 bases and J by 7 bases, with 11 bases left in between. The CDR3 runs to 14 residues. Germline V gene sequence: CDR1 SGHTA, CDR2 FQGTGA. Remarks on this clone: Its antigen is not known.

V gene TRBV7-3 combines with J gene TRBJ1-6; weak D call: TRBD1 (5 bases). The sequence was collected from a woman aged 18 to 35 with glioma. Material: PBMCs, obtained from a glioma patient whose treatment included an IDH1 peptide vaccine. DNA of the CDR3: TGTGCCAGCAGCTCTGGGGCCCCAAATTCACCCCTCCACTTT. Its protein is CASSSGAPNSPLHF.